The 21 T cell receptor beta chains given below trace back to one sample, sequenced in a study of somatic mutations in cytotoxic T cells in rheumatoid arthritis. Method: immunoSEQ multiplex PCR; TCRdb's copy keeps in-frame clones and lacks some. This table holds approximately 13,000 clones, around 77% found once. Sequenced: CD8+ T cells sorted from blood. The receptor set was obtained from an adult with rheumatoid arthritis.

In its sample, this clone was seen once. V and J are TRBV27 and TRBJ1-4; D remains unclear. CDR1 MNHEY and CDR2 SMNVEV come from the germline V gene (reference sequence). V was clipped by 4 bases and J by 6 bases, with 3 bases between them. The CDR3 totals 11 residues. CDR3 in DNA: TGTGCCAGCAGTTCGGATGAAAAACTGTTTTTT. Its translation: CASSSDEKLFF.

The chain recombines TRBV7-9 with TRBJ1-3; D is uncertain. The germline V gene has CDR1 SEHNR and CDR2 FQNEAQ (reference sequence). V was trimmed by 1 base and J by 3 bases, leaving 7 bases between them. The length of the CDR3 is 14 residues. The CDR3 reads CASSLGQDGNTIYF. CDR3 coding DNA: TGTGCCAGCAGCTTAGGGCAGGATGGAAACACCATATATTTT.

The CDR3 nucleotides read TGTGCCAGCAGCTTAGTCGGGTCCTTCACAGATACGCAGTATTTT. It yields the protein CASSLVGSFTDTQYF. The chain links TRBV11-2 to TRBJ2-3; D is undetermined. Germline CDR1 and CDR2: SGHAT and FQNNGV. V lost 1 base to trimming and J lost 2 bases, with 10 bases between them. The CDR3 runs to 15 residues.

This chain uses TRBV9 with TRBJ2-3; possibly TRBD1 for D (7 bases). Germline V gene sequence: CDR1 SGDLS, CDR2 YYNGEE. The germline V and J ends were trimmed by 2 bases and 2 bases, with 12 bases remaining between them. The CDR3 runs to 15 residues. As DNA, the CDR3 is TGTGCCAGCAGCGTGTCAGGGGGGATCACAGATACGCAGTATTTT. Protein product: CASSVSGGITDTQYF. Supplemented by reference TRBV9 and TRBJ2-3, the full variable domain reads DSGVTQTPKHLITATGQRVTLRCSPRSGDLSVYWYQQSLDQGLQFLIQYYNGEERAKGNILERFSAQQFPDLHSELNLSSLELGDSALYFCASSVSGGITDTQYFGPGTRLTVL.

The chain employs TRBV6-5 and TRBJ2-7, with 7 positions matching TRBD1. Germline V gives CDR1 MNHEY, CDR2 SVGAGI. The CDR3 extends over 15 amino acids. The V and J ends lost 0 bases and 2 bases, in that order; junction bases with no gene match: 4. The DNA for the CDR3 is TGTGCCAGCAGTTACTCGCCAGGGGGTGCCTACGAGCAGTACTTC. This codes for CASSYSPGGAYEQYF.

As concerns this clone: Other DNA sequences from this sample encode an identical CDR3 as well. The chain recombines TRBV10-1 with TRBJ1-1; D remains unclear. The CDR3 contains 13 residues. The germline V gene encodes CDR1 WNHNN and CDR2 SYGVQD (reference sequence). Trimming pared 7 bases from V and 1 base from J, leaving 10 bases between. This CDR3 is CASKARENTEAFF. The CDR3 DNA follows: TGCGCCAGCAAGGCCCGCGAGAACACTGAAGCTTTCTTT.

The chain couples TRBV7-6 to TRBJ2-3; TRBD2 matches at 8 bases. The CDR3 has 15 residues. Germline V lookup: CDR1 SGHVS, CDR2 FNYEAQ. V lost 4 bases, J lost 5 bases, and 8 bases stayed unmatched. This chain's CDR3 is CASSSRSGAVDTQYF. CDR3 DNA sequence: TGTGCCAGCAGCTCCCGTAGCGGGGCCGTAGATACGCAGTATTTT.

V is TRBV27 and J is TRBJ2-5; 11 nucleotides agree with TRBD2. This CDR3 spans 15 amino acids. The V gene's germline CDR1 is MNHEY and CDR2 SMNVEV (reference sequence). V was pared by 7 bases and J by 1 base, with 5 bases of the junction left unmatched. The CDR3 DNA reads as TGTGCCAGCACCTCTAGCGGGGGGACCCAAGAGACCCAGTACTTC. Amino acid sequence: CASTSSGGTQETQYF.

The chain is built from TRBV7-6 and TRBJ2-3; 9 positions match TRBD2. Germline V gives CDR1 SGHVS, CDR2 FNYEAQ. Trimming took 1 base from V and 6 from J; bases not matched to a gene: 8. The CDR3 extends over 16 amino acids. The CDR3: CASSLGRGGERDTQYF. In DNA form, the CDR3 reads TGTGCCAGCAGCTTAGGTCGCGGGGGGGAGAGGGATACGCAGTATTTT.

V gene TRBV21-1 combines with J gene TRBJ1-1. TRBV21-1 is a pseudogene segment. This CDR3 is 14 amino acids long. The CDR3 region is CASRPRGTNTEAFF. Here the CDR3 DNA reads TGTGCCAGCCGACCGCGGGGTACGAACACTGAAGCTTTCTTT.

This clone was detected only once. The rearrangement links TRBV7-9 to TRBJ1-2; 7 bases are a match to TRBD1. This CDR3 is 15 amino acids long. V lost 5 bases, J lost 0 bases, and 6 bases stayed unmatched. Per germline, CDR1 SEHNR and CDR2 FQNEAQ (reference sequence). The CDR3 DNA reads as TGTGCCAGCAGCGGAGGGGACAGCGCTAACTATGGCTACACCTTC. Amino acid sequence: CASSGGDSANYGYTF.

This chain joins TRBV27 and TRBJ2-5; TRBD1 matches at 8 bases. J lost 9 bases, V lost 5 bases, and 5 bases had no gene match. Germline V CDR1 and CDR2: MNHEY, SMNVEV (reference sequence). CDR3 length: 12 amino acids. This CDR3 is CASSDRGGAQYF. DNA for the CDR3: TGTGCCAGCAGTGACAGGGGCGGGGCCCAGTACTTC.

The genes are TRBV9 and TRBJ2-7; the D is unclear. Looked up from germline, CDR1 is SGDLS and CDR2 is YYNGEE. The ends were cut back, 0 bases at V and 6 bases at J, with 10 bases in the middle. The CDR3 spans 13 residues. This CDR3 reads CASSVDSMGEQYF. CDR3 sequence (DNA): TGTGCCAGCAGCGTAGACTCTATGGGCGAGCAGTACTTC.

The DNA for the CDR3 is TGTGCCGACAGGGAGGGGAACACTGAAGCTTTCTTT. Translated, it gives CADREGNTEAFF. The chain uses TRBV7-9 and TRBJ1-1; 7 nucleotides align to TRBD1. CDR1 is SEHNR, CDR2 FQNEAQ, per germline (reference sequence). This CDR3 region has 12 residues. Germline trimming cut 11 bases from V and 1 base from J; bases unmatched to any gene: 4.

The chain links TRBV27 to TRBJ1-1; 7 nucleotides align to TRBD1. V gave up 5 bases and J gave up 0 bases; unmatched junction bases: 6. This CDR3 comprises 15 residues. Germline CDR1 and CDR2: MNHEY and SMNVEV (reference sequence). The CDR3 region is CASSPRQGMNTEAFF. The CDR3, as DNA: TGTGCCAGCAGTCCAAGACAGGGTATGAACACTGAAGCTTTCTTT.

The chain combines TRBV7-2 with TRBJ2-5; TRBD1 might be the D (5 bases). The V gene's germline CDR1 is SGHTA and CDR2 FQGNSA. V was clipped by 1 base and J by 1 base, with 10 bases between them. This CDR3 is 15 amino acids long. The CDR3 protein is CASSLVLTAQETQYF. CDR3 nucleotides: TGTGCCAGCAGCTTAGTACTGACAGCCCAAGAGACCCAGTACTTC.

This clone was recorded a few times. The rearrangement links TRBV27 to TRBJ2-3; TRBD1 matches at 8 bases. The V and J ends lost 6 bases and 5 bases, in that order; junction bases with no gene match: 10. This CDR3 has 15 amino acids. Germline V CDR1 and CDR2: MNHEY, SMNVEV (reference sequence). CDR3 sequence (DNA): TGTGCCAGCAGCCGACAGGGGCCGAGGGAAGATACGCAGTATTTT. Translating gives CASSRQGPREDTQYF.

CDR3 DNA sequence: TGTGCCCAGGCGAAAGGGGTTAATGAAAAACTGTTTTTT. This sequence encodes CAQAKGVNEKLFF. This chain uses TRBV5-4 with TRBJ1-4; maybe TRBD1 (5 bases). This CDR3 has 13 residues. CDR1 is SGHNT and CDR2 is YYREEE in the germline V gene (reference sequence). V was cut by 10 bases and J by 4 bases, with 14 bases left in between.

The V gene is TRBV9, the J gene TRBJ1-1; TRBD1 aligns across 8 bases. Trimming removed 4 bases from V and 4 bases from J; junction bases left unmatched: 6. This CDR3 comprises 14 residues. The germline gives CDR1 SGDLS, CDR2 YYNGEE. CDR3 coding DNA: TGTGCCAGCAGCCCCGGGACAGGCGTCACTGAAGCTTTCTTT. Translated: CASSPGTGVTEAFF.

The chain couples TRBV4-1 to TRBJ1-2; D is perhaps TRBD1 (5 bases). The V gene's germline CDR1 is MGHRA and CDR2 YSYEKL. The CDR3 covers 17 residues. Trimming shortened V by 2 bases and J by 2 bases, and 18 bases separated the two germline ends. The CDR3 sequence: CASSQLFGREDNYGYTF. The CDR3, as DNA: TGCGCCAGCAGCCAACTTTTCGGCAGGGAAGACAACTATGGCTACACCTTC.

CDR3 in amino acids: CASREGGVTEAFF. The DNA for the CDR3 is TGTGCCAGCAGGGAGGGGGGAGTGACTGAAGCTTTCTTT. The chain links TRBV6-1 to TRBJ1-1, with D perhaps TRBD1 (6 bases). The CDR3 has 13 residues. CDR1 and CDR2 (germline): MNHNS, SASEGT. V dropped 6 bases and J dropped 5 bases, with 13 bases sitting between them.